The subject of this entry is one T cell receptor (beta chain). In the study's own analysis: Estimates of nucleated cell counts were drawn from the amplification of reference gene primers. Clones were sequenced by immunoSEQ multiplex PCR, and TCRdb holds only the in-frame ones, with some missing. For V, J and clone size, that table is used; D and trimming come from the DNA. The sample records approximately 300,000 clones, about 86% being singletons. This entry belongs to a study of blood T cell repertoires in COVID-19. The overall study: The United States, Italy and Spain provided the acute and convalescent COVID-19 samples. Sources were T cells, B-cell-depleted T cells, or PBMCs; the material itself was cDNA or gDNA.

Those enrolled in Seattle joined during active infection and were followed longitudinally afterward. Trimming removed 4 bases from V and 5 bases from J; junction bases left unmatched: 8. CDR1 and CDR2 from the germline V gene are SGHRS and YFSETQ. This CDR3 comprises 14 residues. The source is a person between 65 and 79 years old with COVID-19, enrolled during active disease. This chain joins TRBV5-1 and TRBJ2-5, with TRBD1 matching 7 bases. The source material was peripheral blood. CDR3 DNA sequence: TGCGCCAGCAGCCCGACAGGGTTTAGGGAGACCCAGTACTTC. It specifies CASSPTGFRETQYF.